The next 25 T cell receptor beta chains were all read from a single sample in a study of glioma-infiltrating T cells. Amplification of TCR alpha and beta CDR3 regions from RNA used iRepertoire nested multiplex PCR. Each CDR3 protein gets one entry after TCRdb re-called the multiplex PCR reads with MiXCR. Here the sample spans 85,000 to 110,000 distinct CDR3 sequences, around 28% being singletons. What was sequenced was glioma tissue, nonneoplastic brain tissue, or PBMCs (not recorded which). All receptors derive from a human donor with low-grade glioma or glioblastoma, undergoing nonglioma brain surgery, or in good health (not recorded which).

In its sample, this clonotype was seen many times. The chain links TRBV6-4 to TRBJ2-6, with D unclear. The ends were cut back, 2 bases at V and 2 bases at J, with 1 base in the middle. Germline CDR1 reads MRHNA; CDR2 reads SNTAGT. The CDR3 is 13 amino acids. The CDR3 DNA is TGTGCCAGCAGTGACACTGGGGCCAACGTCCTGACTTTC. It codes for CASSDTGANVLTF.

Regarding this clonotype: Since a much larger clone is just one base distant, this may be a read error. The gene calls are TRBV4-3 and TRBJ1-1; D not certain. V was clipped by 2 bases and J by 5 bases, with 9 bases between them. The CDR3 extends over 13 amino acids. CDR1 and CDR2 (germline): LGHNA, YSLEER. The CDR3: CASSQRRWTEAFF. Written as DNA, the CDR3 is TGCGCCAGCAGCCAACGGAGGTGGACTGAAGCTTTCTTT.

A word on this clonotype: A much larger clone is a single base away; this may be a read error. V is TRBV6-2 or TRBV6-3 and J is TRBJ2-1, with D perhaps matching TRBD2 (5 bases). The CDR3 runs 14 residues. The germline V gene has CDR1 MNHEY and CDR2 SVGEGT. Here the CDR3 reads CASSSGSGLDEKFF. Written as DNA, the CDR3 is TGTGCCAGCAGTTCGGGGTCCGGACTTGATGAGAAGTTCTTC.

This clonotype was detected only a few times. The chain carries TRBV10-3 and TRBJ1-1; D might be TRBD1 (5 bases). CDR3 length: 14 amino acids. The germline V and J ends were trimmed by 5 bases and 4 bases, with 14 bases remaining between them. CDR1 and CDR2 (germline): ENHRY, SYGVKD. CDR3 nucleotide sequence: TGTGCCATCAGTTTGACGCAGGGTCCCACTGAAGCTTTCTTT. The encoded protein is CAISLTQGPTEAFF.

This clonotype came up many times. The gene calls are TRBV7-2 and TRBJ2-1, with D perhaps TRBD2 (5 bases). The germline CDR1 and CDR2 sequences are SGHTA and FQGNSA. The CDR3 contains 15 residues. V lost 1 base and J 3 bases, leaving 10 bases between the germline ends. This CDR3 is CASSLGGFGYNEQFF. The CDR3 bases are TGTGCCAGCAGCTTAGGAGGGTTCGGCTACAATGAGCAGTTCTTC.

This clonotype was counted ten times or more. V and J are TRBV7-8 and TRBJ2-3; D not certain. The CDR3 totals 15 residues. The V end lost 1 base, the J end lost 2 bases, and 10 bases lay between the germline ends. Germline CDR1 and CDR2: SGHVS and FQNEAQ. The CDR3 coding sequence is TGTGCCAGCAGCTTAGTCAGGAAGTCCACAGATACGCAGTATTTT. It is translated as CASSLVRKSTDTQYF.

On this clonotype: This could be a read error, since a much larger clone is one nucleotide away. The chain uses TRBV3-1 and TRBJ2-7; D is unresolved. Germline assignment: CDR1 LGHDT and CDR2 YNNKEL (reference sequence). CDR3 length equals 11 residues. V was cut by 0 bases and J by 11 bases, with 8 bases left in between. This CDR3 is CASSQEPEEYF. In DNA, the CDR3 is TGTGCCAGCAGCCAAGAGCCAGAGGAGTACTTC.

This clonotype showed up just a few times. The CDR3 ends on some other residue instead of the conserved phenylalanine or tryptophan, so this is likely a read error. The V call is TRBV7-9, the J call TRBJ1-1, with D hard to call. Germline V CDR1 and CDR2: SEHNR, FQNEAQ (reference sequence). V was shortened by 2 bases and J by 4 bases, with 11 bases between the two germline ends. The CDR3 extends over 14 amino acids. The CDR3, as DNA: TGTGCCAGCAGCTTACCTAGCTCGGGCACTGAAGCTTTCCTT. Amino acids: CASSLPSSGTEAFL.

About this clonotype itself: A much bigger clone sits one base away, suggesting this may be a read error. The V gene is TRBV7-9, the J gene TRBJ2-3; weak D call: TRBD2 (6 bases). This CDR3 contains 17 residues. Trimming cost V 5 bases and J 2 bases, with 20 bases left between them. The germline CDR1 and CDR2 sequences are SEHNR and FQNEAQ (reference sequence). CDR3 loop: CASSASGRVAYTDTQYF. The CDR3 DNA reads TGTGCCAGCAGCGCCAGCGGGCGGGTGGCCTACACAGATACGCAGTATTTT.

This chain uses TRBV2 with TRBJ1-5; D possibly corresponds to TRBD1 (5 bases). The CDR3 sequence is 16 residues long. The ends were cut back, 8 bases at V and 0 bases at J, with 17 bases in the middle. Germline loops: CDR1 SNHLY, CDR2 FYNNEI. CDR3 protein: CASGPGMGYSNQPQHF. CDR3 DNA: TGTGCCAGCGGACCAGGGATGGGGTATAGCAATCAGCCCCAGCATTTT.

This clonotype was seen a single time. This clone may be a read error of a much larger clone one base away. The V call is TRBV7-2, the J call TRBJ2-7; the D gene is possibly TRBD2 (5 bases). This CDR3 is 14 amino acids long. Germline CDR1 is SGHTA and CDR2 is FQGNSA. The CDR3 here is CVSSQRWAAYEQYF. For the CDR3, the DNA is TGTGTCAGCAGCCAGCGGTGGGCTGCTTACGAGCAGTACTTC.

This clonotype was seen only a few times. The CDR3: CASSSPWEHVQYF. CDR3 bases: TGCGCCAGCAGCTCCCCGTGGGAACATGTGCAGTATTTT. This chain connects TRBV5-1 to TRBJ2-3; D unclear. The CDR3 spans 13 residues. Germline lookup yields CDR1 SGHRS and CDR2 YFSETQ. The V end was cut by 3 bases, the J end by 11 bases, with 16 bases between.

J is TRBJ2-6 and V is TRBV4-3; the D is unclear. V lost 0 bases, J lost 2 bases, and 2 bases lay in between. Germline loops: CDR1 LGHNA, CDR2 YSLEER. This CDR3 contains 14 residues. This chain's CDR3 is CASSQEAGANVLTF. The CDR3 DNA reads TGCGCCAGCAGCCAAGAGGCTGGGGCCAACGTCCTGACTTTC.

The V and J genes are TRBV19 and TRBJ1-5; perhaps TRBD1 as D (5 bases). The CDR3 length is 14 residues. Germline CDR1 and CDR2: LNHDA and SQIVND (reference sequence). Deletions cut 7 bases from V and 7 bases from J, with 17 bases between. CDR3 coding DNA: TGTGCCAGTAACCTCAGTGGGGGGGAACAGCCCCAGCATTTT. Amino acid sequence: CASNLSGGEQPQHF.

Turning to this clonotype: With a much larger clone just one base away, this may be a read error. V is TRBV6-1 and J is TRBJ1-5; TRBD1 is a possible D gene (6 bases). This CDR3 contains 14 residues. CDR1 and CDR2 from the germline V gene are MNHNS and SASEGT. DNA for the CDR3: TGTGCCGGCAGTAAGGGACAACTCAATCAGCCCCAGCATTTT. Translation: CAGSKGQLNQPQHF.

V gene TRBV7-8 combines with J gene TRBJ2-1, with D possibly TRBD1 on 5 matching bases. V was cut by 2 bases and J by 0 bases, with 14 bases left in between. Germline lookup yields CDR1 SGHVS and CDR2 FQNEAQ. The CDR3 runs to 17 residues. CDR3 sequence: CASSLSVGLNSYNEQFF. The DNA of the CDR3 is TGTGCCAGCAGCTTATCCGTGGGGCTAAACTCCTACAATGAGCAGTTCTTC.

This chain links TRBV12-3 or TRBV12-4 with TRBJ1-1; the D is unclear. Trimming took 0 bases from V and 11 from J, leaving 7 bases between them. The CDR3 length is 11 residues. The CDR3 DNA is TGTGCCAGCAGTTTAGCGCATCAGGCTTTCTTT. This gives the protein CASSLAHQAFF.

This clonotype was observed a handful of times. The rearrangement links TRBV18 to TRBJ2-3, with 9 positions matching TRBD1. The CDR3 is 15 amino acids. The germline V gene encodes CDR1 KGHSH and CDR2 LQKENI. Losses at the gene ends were 2 bases for V and 3 bases for J; bases not matched to a gene: 3. Here the CDR3 reads CASSPRTGETDTQYF. Written as DNA, the CDR3 is TGTGCCAGCTCACCAAGGACAGGGGAGACAGATACGCAGTATTTT.

For this clonotype: A junction boundary mismatches the germline segment, possibly from a read error. This chain uses TRBV14 with TRBJ2-3; D may be TRBD1 (5 bases). The germline V gene has CDR1 SGHDN and CDR2 FVKESK. The CDR3 is 13 amino acids. The CDR3, as DNA: TGTGCCAGTAGCCGCCTGGGGCCAGATACGCAGTATTTT. This codes for CASSRLGPDTQYF.

This clonotype was detected many times. The chain recombines TRBV7-2 with TRBJ2-3; 9 bases match TRBD2. Germline-derived CDR1 and CDR2 are SGHTA and FQGNSA. Trimming removed 5 bases from V and 7 bases from J; junction bases left unmatched: 10. This CDR3 is 15 amino acids long. Here the CDR3 DNA reads TGTGCCAGCAGCGCGGGGGGGCCTACATTGTATACGCAGTATTTT. This gives the protein CASSAGGPTLYTQYF. Full variable domain (remainder filled in from reference TRBV7-2 and TRBJ2-3): GAGVSQSPSNKVTEKGKDVELRCDPISGHTALYWYRQSLGQGLEFLIYFQGNSAPDKSGLPSDRFSAERTGGSVSTLTIQRTQQEDSAVYLCASSAGGPTLYTQYFGPGTRLTVL.

V is TRBV5-1 and J is TRBJ2-3, with D perhaps matching TRBD1 (6 bases). The CDR3 consists of 16 residues. Germline CDR1 is SGHRS and CDR2 is YFSETQ. Trimming removed 0 bases from V and 9 bases from J, with 20 bases in between. CDR3 amino acids: CASSLAQIQGTGTQYF. As DNA, the CDR3 is TGCGCCAGCAGCTTGGCACAGATACAGGGAACTGGCACGCAGTATTTT.

Concerning this clonotype itself: A read error may produce the germline difference seen at one junction end. The genes are TRBV12-3 or TRBV12-4 and TRBJ1-5; no clear D gene. CDR3 length: 14 residues. CDR3 sequence: CDSSLGQFNQPQHF. The CDR3 DNA reads TGTGACAGCAGTTTGGGTCAGTTTAATCAGCCCCAGCATTTT.

The CDR3 here is CASRRTGGMNTEAFF. The CDR3 DNA follows: TGTGCCAGCAGGCGGACAGGGGGCATGAACACTGAAGCTTTCTTT. The rearrangement links TRBV6-1 to TRBJ1-1; 11 positions match TRBD1. V shed 6 bases and J 0 bases; nucleotides not matched to a gene: 3. The germline V gene has CDR1 MNHNS and CDR2 SASEGT. The CDR3 contains 15 residues.

This clonotype was found many times. The chain has TRBV7-2 and TRBJ1-5, with 8 positions matching TRBD1. The CDR3 is 15 residues long. J was trimmed by 7 bases and V by 1 base; bases with no gene match: 6. Germline V gene sequence: CDR1 SGHTA, CDR2 FQGNSA. The CDR3 is CASSLVGQGVQPQHF. CDR3 bases: TGTGCCAGCAGCTTAGTTGGACAGGGCGTCCAGCCCCAGCATTTT.

Regarding this clonotype: A much larger clone lies a single base off, so this may be a read error. This chain links TRBV6-2 or TRBV6-3 with TRBJ1-1; D not resolved. The CDR3 contains 15 residues. Germline CDR1 MNHEY, CDR2 SVGEGT. The CDR3 is CASSYSQRLNTEALF. CDR3 in DNA: TGTGCCAGCAGTTATTCACAGCGACTGAACACTGAAGCTTTGTTT.